The 5 T cell receptor beta chains below all came from one sample that was sequenced in a study of blood T cell repertoires in COVID-19. Clones were sequenced by immunoSEQ multiplex PCR, and TCRdb holds only the in-frame ones, with some missing. Among 170,000 or so clones listed, 80% to 85% were seen once. Input material: peripheral blood. The receptor set was obtained from a woman aged 55-70 years with acute or convalescent COVID-19.

This clone has more than one count but fewer than ten. This CDR3 is CASSQARTESTYNEQFF. For the CDR3, the DNA is TGCGCCAGCAGCCAAGCCCGGACAGAGTCTACCTACAATGAGCAGTTCTTC. This sequence joins TRBV4-1 and TRBJ2-1; D is possibly TRBD1 (6 bases). Trimming stripped 1 base from V and 2 bases from J, with 15 bases between. The CDR3 has 17 amino acids. Germline V gives CDR1 MGHRA, CDR2 YSYEKL.

This sequence joins TRBV27 and TRBJ2-1, with TRBD1 matching over 7 bases. V lost 6 bases, J lost 7 bases, and 9 bases stayed unmatched. Germline V gene lookup returns CDR1 MNHEY and CDR2 SMNVEV (reference sequence). The CDR3 totals 14 residues. The chain's CDR3 is CASSLRDSVNEQFF. CDR3 nucleotide sequence: TGTGCCAGCAGCCTCCGGGACAGCGTGAATGAGCAGTTCTTC.

The chain links TRBV5-1 to TRBJ1-2; D remains ambiguous. Germline CDR1 reads SGHRS; CDR2 reads YFSETQ. With 0 bases removed from V and 4 bases from J, the gap between germline ends came to 7 bases. The CDR3 loop spans 13 amino acids. In nucleotides, the CDR3 is TGCGCCAGCAGCTTGGGGGAGTCCTATGGCTACACCTTC. Its translation is CASSLGESYGYTF.

This clone was recorded a few times. The V and J genes are TRBV7-2 and TRBJ2-7, with D perhaps matching TRBD2 (6 bases). Germline V lookup: CDR1 SGHTA, CDR2 FQGNSA. The CDR3 is 16 residues long. The V end lost 5 bases, the J end lost 3 bases, and 20 bases lay between the germline ends. The CDR3 spells CASSRGLGSGVYEQYF. The CDR3 nucleotides read TGTGCCAGCAGCCGGGGGTTGGGTTCTGGGGTCTACGAGCAGTACTTC.

This clone turned up a few times. This chain uses TRBV5-1 with TRBJ1-1; D unclear. The CDR3 is 13 residues long. V was pared by 4 bases and J by 3 bases, with 10 bases between. Germline V gene sequence: CDR1 SGHRS, CDR2 YFSETQ. CDR3: CASSRLRDTEAFF. CDR3 in DNA: TGCGCCAGCAGCCGCCTGAGGGACACTGAAGCTTTCTTT.